The entry below describes one T cell receptor (beta chain). The record originates from a study of blood T cell repertoires in COVID-19. In the original processing: Amplification of reference gene primers was used by the study to estimate nucleated cell counts. Here immunoSEQ multiplex PCR was the method, and the copy in TCRdb shows in-frame clones only, minus some. The V and J calls and clone size come from that table; D and trimming were worked out from the DNA. The sample records approximately 210,000 clones, 65% to 90% being singletons. This CDR3 is 14 amino acids long. V trimming: 6 bases; J trimming: 5 bases; junction bases outside the gene matches: 5. The germline V gene has CDR1 LNHDA and CDR2 SQIVND (reference sequence).

The sequence derives from a human donor in a cohort sampled during active COVID-19. The genes are TRBV19 and TRBJ2-5; 11 bases align to TRBD1. Source material: peripheral blood. The CDR3 sequence is CASRGTGGGETQYF. The CDR3 DNA reads TGTGCCAGTAGGGGGACAGGGGGTGGGGAGACCCAGTACTTC.